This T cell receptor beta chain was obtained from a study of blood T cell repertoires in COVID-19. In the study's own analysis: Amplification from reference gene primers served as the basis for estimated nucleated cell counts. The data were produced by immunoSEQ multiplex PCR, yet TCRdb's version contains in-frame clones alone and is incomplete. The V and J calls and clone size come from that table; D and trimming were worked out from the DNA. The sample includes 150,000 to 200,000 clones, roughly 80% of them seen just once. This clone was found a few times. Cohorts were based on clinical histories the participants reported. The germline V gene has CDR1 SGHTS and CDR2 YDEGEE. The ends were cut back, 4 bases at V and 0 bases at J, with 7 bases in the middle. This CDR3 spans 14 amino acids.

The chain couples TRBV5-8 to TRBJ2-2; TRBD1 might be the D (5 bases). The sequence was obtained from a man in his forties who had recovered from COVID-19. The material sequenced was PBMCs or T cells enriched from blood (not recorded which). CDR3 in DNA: TGTGCCAGCAGCCCCAGGGCGAACACCGGGGAGCTGTTTTTT. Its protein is CASSPRANTGELFF. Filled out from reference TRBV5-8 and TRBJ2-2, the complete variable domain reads EAGVTQSPTHLIKTRGQQATLRCSPISGHTSVYWYQQALGLGLQFLLWYDEGEERNRGNFPPRFSGRQFPNYSSELNVNALELEDSALYLCASSPRANTGELFFGEGSRLTVL.